This record looks at one T cell receptor beta chain sequence and its context. This sample was included in a study of blood T cell repertoires in COVID-19. On the study more broadly: Sample material is recorded as cDNA or gDNA derived from T cells, B-cell-depleted T cells, or PBMCs.

This CDR3 is 14 amino acids long. V lost 7 bases, J lost 2 bases, and 12 bases lay in between. Germline V gene lookup returns CDR1 LNHDA and CDR2 SQIVND (reference sequence). Sequenced by immunoSEQ multiplex PCR; TCRdb stores in-frame clones only, minus some. The data show some 170,000 clones, with about 90% seen just once and about 1.2% held by the top ten. Recruits, aged roughly 18 to 95 years, lived in 24 US areas. Participant-reported clinical history was the basis for cohort assignment. The genes are TRBV19 and TRBJ2-4, with TRBD1 as a possible D gene (6 bases). Sequencing was done on a sample of PBMCs or T cells enriched from blood (not recorded which). This clonotype originated in a human donor with acute COVID-19. The donor label of this sample is uncertain. The CDR3 nucleotides read TGTGCCAGTAACAGGGACGTCACCAAAAACATTCAGTACTTC. As protein: CASNRDVTKNIQYF. The whole variable domain, filled in from reference TRBV19 and TRBJ2-4, reads DGGITQSPKYLFRKEGQNVTLSCEQNLNHDAMYWYRQDPGQGLRLIYYSQIVNDFQKGDIAEGYSVSREKKESFPLTVTSAQKNPTAFYLCASNRDVTKNIQYFGAGTRLSVL.